Following are 15 T cell receptor beta chains from one sample sequenced in a study of cytomegalovirus exposure and HLA in healthy donors. PCR employed 60 Vbeta and 13 Jbeta primers. Some clones are missing from TCRdb's copy, which holds only in-frame ones; the method was immunoSEQ multiplex PCR. The sample records about 160,000 clones, 82% being singletons. The material sequenced was PBMCs. Receptors were obtained from a girl under 10 years old in good health and CMV-seropositive.

V usage is TRBV4-1 and J usage is TRBJ2-5; the D gene is possibly TRBD2 (7 bases). This CDR3 region has 16 residues. Germline V gene lookup returns CDR1 MGHRA and CDR2 YSYEKL. Trimming left V 1 base short and J 3 bases short, with 15 bases between. The CDR3: CASSQGGGGGEETQYF. The CDR3 DNA sequence: TGCGCCAGCAGCCAAGGAGGAGGAGGGGGGGAAGAGACCCAGTACTTC.

The V call is TRBV14, the J call TRBJ2-2, with TRBD1 matching 8 bases. Germline assignment: CDR1 SGHDN and CDR2 FVKESK. Trimming cost V 4 bases and J 6 bases; bases outside gene matches: 10. The CDR3 contains 16 residues. The CDR3 DNA is TGTGCCAGCAGCCCCCGCGGGACAGGAAGGTCCGGGGAGCTGTTTTTT. It codes for CASSPRGTGRSGELFF.

This clone has only a few counts. The V gene is TRBV11-2, the J gene TRBJ2-1; 9 bases are shared with TRBD2. The CDR3 is 15 residues long. V trimming: 3 bases; J trimming: 9 bases; junction bases outside the gene matches: 9. The germline gives CDR1 SGHAT, CDR2 FQNNGV. CDR3 amino acids: CASSFIAGVGGEQFF. Written as DNA, the CDR3 is TGTGCCAGCAGCTTCATAGCGGGAGTCGGGGGTGAGCAGTTCTTC.

Remarks on this clone: The junction departs from the called germline gene at one end, perhaps through a read error. This sequence joins TRBV18 and TRBJ2-7, with TRBD1 matching over 8 bases. The CDR3 runs to 12 residues. Germline V gives CDR1 KGHSH, CDR2 LQKENI. The CDR3 bases are TGTGCCAGCTCACCACCGGGACAGGCCTCCAACTTC. Residues: CASSPPGQASNF.

V usage is TRBV6-5 and J usage is TRBJ2-5; D unclear. The V end was cut by 5 bases, the J end by 0 bases, with 10 bases between. Germline V CDR1 and CDR2: MNHEY, SVGAGI. The CDR3 loop spans 14 amino acids. CDR3 coding DNA: TGTGCCAGCAGTCTCTTTATAAACCAAGAGACCCAGTACTTC. Its translation is CASSLFINQETQYF.

V and J are TRBV2 and TRBJ2-1, with TRBD2 as a possible D gene (5 bases). CDR3 length: 16 amino acids. The V and J ends lost 3 bases and 0 bases respectively, with 12 bases between them. Germline values: CDR1 SNHLY, CDR2 FYNNEI. CDR3 sequence reads: CASSDRRVSSYNEQFF. The CDR3 DNA reads as TGTGCCAGCAGTGATAGGCGGGTGAGCTCCTACAATGAGCAGTTCTTC.

The genes are TRBV1 and TRBJ1-1; the D call TRBD1 from the table was never checked on the DNA. TRBV1 is marked as a pseudogene. CDR3 length: 14 amino acids. Written as DNA, the CDR3 is TGCACCAGCAGCCTCATAGACAGCCGCACTGAAGCTTTCTTT. It is translated as CTSSLIDSRTEAFF.

The V and J genes are TRBV15 and TRBJ1-5, with D uncertain. Trimming stripped 2 bases from V and 4 bases from J, with 12 bases between. CDR1 and CDR2 from the germline V gene are LNHNV and YYDKDF (reference sequence). The CDR3 is made up of 15 amino acids. The CDR3 sequence is CATSRHGDFNQPQHF. CDR3 nucleotides: TGTGCCACCAGCAGACACGGGGATTTTAATCAGCCCCAGCATTTT.

V is TRBV4-1 and J is TRBJ2-1, with 8 positions matching TRBD2. Losses at the gene ends were 4 bases for V and 4 bases for J; bases not matched to a gene: 9. Per the germline V gene, CDR1 is MGHRA and CDR2 is YSYEKL. The CDR3 length is 16 residues. CDR3 amino acids: CASSLPGLGDYNEQFF. The CDR3 DNA reads as TGCGCCAGCAGCCTTCCGGGACTAGGCGATTACAATGAGCAGTTCTTC.

The chain joins TRBV29-1 to TRBJ1-1; 8 nucleotides align to TRBD1. The germline CDR1 and CDR2 sequences are SQVTM and ANQGSEA. The CDR3 has 12 residues. With V trimmed by 7 bases and J by 6 bases, 7 bases remained unmatched. CDR3 protein: CSATGQGSEAFF. The CDR3 bases are TGCAGCGCTACTGGACAGGGCTCTGAAGCTTTCTTT.

V usage is TRBV5-5 and J usage is TRBJ1-5; D is uncertain. Germline CDR1 reads SGHKS; CDR2 reads YYEKEE (reference sequence). V was shortened by 4 bases and J by 0 bases, with 11 bases between the two germline ends. The CDR3 covers 15 residues. Here the CDR3 DNA reads TGTGCCAGCAGCAGAAATCCAGGTAGCAATCAGCCCCAGCATTTT. This codes for CASSRNPGSNQPQHF. The complete variable domain, with remaining parts taken from reference TRBV5-5 and TRBJ1-5, reads DAGVTQSPTHLIKTRGQQVTLRCSPISGHKSVSWYQQVLGQGPQFIFQYYEKEERGRGNFPDRFSARQFPNYSSELNVNALLLGDSALYLCASSRNPGSNQPQHFGDGTRLSIL.

The chain combines TRBV30 with TRBJ1-4, with a possible D match to TRBD1 (5 bases). The germline gives CDR1 GTSNPN, CDR2 SVGIG (reference sequence). The CDR3 covers 16 residues. Between the trimmed V and J ends, which lost 2 bases and 8 bases, there was a span of 21 bases. The CDR3 DNA follows: TGTGCCTGGAGTCTCGGAACAGGTGGGATAGAGGAAAAACTGTTTTTT. Its protein is CAWSLGTGGIEEKLFF.

V and J are TRBV30 and TRBJ2-3; no clear D gene. The CDR3 totals 12 residues. CDR1 is GTSNPN and CDR2 is SVGIG in the germline V gene (reference sequence). Deletions cut 1 base from V and 3 bases from J, with 5 bases between. The CDR3 nucleotides read TGTGCCTGGAGTGATGAGACAGATACGCAGTATTTT. Residues: CAWSDETDTQYF.

The chain couples TRBV30 to TRBJ2-3; D possibly corresponds to TRBD2 (6 bases). V gave up 2 bases and J gave up 6 bases, with 9 bases separating them. CDR3 size: 12 residues. Germline loops: CDR1 GTSNPN, CDR2 SVGIG (reference sequence). In DNA, the CDR3 is TGTGCCTGGAGTTCGGGGGAGGATACGCAGTATTTT. Protein product: CAWSSGEDTQYF.

Concerning this clone: At the DNA level, this CDR3 is encoded by other sequences in the same sample as well. This chain joins TRBV5-4 and TRBJ1-1; D gene ambiguous. V was pared by 0 bases and J by 1 base, with 4 bases between. Per germline, CDR1 SGHNT and CDR2 YYREEE (reference sequence). This CDR3 comprises 13 residues. The CDR3 protein is CASSLAGNTEAFF. The DNA of the CDR3 is TGTGCCAGCAGCTTGGCGGGGAACACTGAAGCTTTCTTT.